This is a list of T cell receptor beta chains from one sample in a study of T cell repertoires in cytomegalovirus infection. Via MiXCR, TCRdb re-called the reads, giving one row per CDR3 protein. The profile shows hundreds of thousands of distinct CDR3 sequences, approximately 24% of them singletons. Material for sequencing was CD8+ T cells from PBMCs. These receptors were taken from a human donor in good health (CMV status not recorded). Some clones in this sample may be carry-over from other donors' samples. The CDR3 runs from the conserved cysteine through the conserved F or W. Fields, in order: CDR3 length, clone size, V gene, D gene, J gene, CDR3 DNA, CDR3 protein. D genes are given only for firm matches. Not all rows give a size; the values are once, few, many and, for expanded clones, a class.

13,NA,TRBV30,NA,TRBJ1-1,TGTGCCTGGAGTTGTCAGCCCAACACTGAAGCTTTCTTT,CAWSCQPNTEAFF
17,NA,TRBV19,NA,TRBJ2-2,TGTGCCAGTAGTATGTTAACCTACAGGGCAAACACCGGGGAGCTGTTTTTT,CASSMLTYRANTGELFF
13,NA,TRBV29-1,NA,TRBJ2-7,TGCAGCGTTGAAGAAGCAGGAGACTACGAGCAGTACTTC,CSVEEAGDYEQYF
16,few,TRBV7-9,NA,TRBJ2-6,TGTGCCAGCAGCGGTCAGCGGAACTCTGGGGCCAACGTCCTGACTTTC,CASSGQRNSGANVLTF
16,NA,TRBV5-5,TRBD2,TRBJ2-1,TGTGCCAGCAGCTTGTATCGGCTAGCGGGGGACAATGAGCAGTTCTTC,CASSLYRLAGDNEQFF
13,many,TRBV7-6,NA,TRBJ2-2,TGTGCCAGCAGCTTGGTGTACACCGGGGAGCTGTTTTTT,CASSLVYTGELFF
21,NA,TRBV20-1,NA,TRBJ1-2,TGCAGTGCTAGAGATGGCCCCCCTACGGGGGCTTCAAGAGTGGGAAAGTATGGCTACACCTTC,CSARDGPPTGASRVGKYGYTF
15,few,TRBV6-5,NA,TRBJ2-5,TGTGCCAGCAGTTACTCGTCATGGGGGGTAAAGACCCAGTACTTC,CASSYSSWGVKTQYF
15,NA,TRBV7-7,TRBD1,TRBJ2-2,TGTGCTAGCAGCTTTGACAGGGTCGGCACCGGGGAGCTGTTTTTT,CASSFDRVGTGELFF
15,few,TRBV13,NA,TRBJ2-7,TGTGCCAGCAGCTTAGCCCGGCTATACTCCTACGAGCAGTACTTC,CASSLARLYSYEQYF
14,few,TRBV6-2/TRBV6-3,TRBD2,TRBJ2-1,TGTGCCAGCAACCTAGCGGGGGGCGTGAATGAGCAGTTCTTC,CASNLAGGVNEQFF
17,many,TRBV28,TRBD2,TRBJ2-3,TGTGCCAGCAGTTTAAGCCCGGCGGGGGGAAGCACAGATACGCAGTATTTT,CASSLSPAGGSTDTQYF
13,NA,TRBV19,NA,TRBJ2-7,TGTGCCAGTGCCGGACCGGGGCTCTACGAGCAGTACTTC,CASAGPGLYEQYF
16,few,TRBV11-1,TRBD2,TRBJ2-7,TGTGCCAGCAGCCTTTCGGGACTAGCGGGGACCTACGAGCAGTACTTC,CASSLSGLAGTYEQYF
18,NA,TRBV20-1,TRBD2,TRBJ2-5,TGCAGTGCTAGAGATCGGGCTAGCGGGGGCCCGGGATCAGAGACCCAGTACTTC,CSARDRASGGPGSETQYF
15,NA,TRBV11-2,NA,TRBJ2-1,TGTGCCAGCAGCTTAGGGTTTAGCGGAAACAATGAGCAGTTCTTC,CASSLGFSGNNEQFF
15,NA,TRBV28,NA,TRBJ2-2,TGTGCCAGCAGACCCCAGGGGCGGAACACCGGGGAGCTGTTTTTT,CASRPQGRNTGELFF
17,NA,TRBV2,NA,TRBJ2-3,TGTGCCGGAGGGGGGAGGGGGCGACTCCCGAGCACAGATACGCAGTATTTT,CAGGGRGRLPSTDTQYF
13,few,TRBV2,NA,TRBJ2-7,TGTGCCAGCAGTGAACCGGGACGACCCGAGCAGTACTTC,CASSEPGRPEQYF
11,NA,TRBV5-4,NA,TRBJ2-1,TGTGCCACCGTGGGGTACAATGAGCAGTTCTTC,CATVGYNEQFF
14,few,TRBV2,NA,TRBJ1-1,TGTGCCAGCAGCGGCCCCCCACGGACAGAGGAAGCTTTCTTT,CASSGPPRTEEAFF
12,many,TRBV7-8,NA,TRBJ1-1,TGTGCCAGCAGCTTAGACCTTGCTTGGGCTTTCTTT,CASSLDLAWAFF
15,few,TRBV6-5,NA,TRBJ1-5,TGTGCCAGCAGTTACGGTCGGGGGGCCGGTCAGCCCCAGCATTTT,CASSYGRGAGQPQHF
16,NA,TRBV28,TRBD1,TRBJ2-6,TGTGCCAGCAGGGTAGAGGGGGCAGCAGGGGCCAACGTCCTGACTTTC,CASRVEGAAGANVLTF
15,few,TRBV6-5,NA,TRBJ2-3,TGTGCCAGCAGTTACTCTTACAGTGGTACAGATACGCAGTATTTT,CASSYSYSGTDTQYF
15,NA,TRBV27,NA,TRBJ1-2,TGTGCCAGCAGTCCCCTAGGTGGGGGGGCGGATGGCTACACCTTC,CASSPLGGGADGYTF
16,NA,TRBV10-3,NA,TRBJ2-1,TGTGCCATCAGGGCGGGACAGCAAAATTCCTACAATGAGCAGTTCTTC,CAIRAGQQNSYNEQFF
14,few,TRBV6-6,NA,TRBJ1-2,TGTGCCAGCACAAACGGGGGCGCGAACTATGGCTACACCTTC,CASTNGGANYGYTF
14,NA,TRBV27,TRBD2,TRBJ2-1,TGTGCCAGCAGTCCCTTAGCGGGGGTGGTTGAGCAGTTCTTC,CASSPLAGVVEQFF
14,many,TRBV12-3/TRBV12-4,NA,TRBJ2-3,TGTGCCAGCAGTCCCGGGACGCGGCCCGATACGCAGTATTTT,CASSPGTRPDTQYF
15,many,TRBV19,NA,TRBJ1-1,TGTGCCAGTAGTATAGATGAGGGATGGGACACTGAAGCTTTCTTT,CASSIDEGWDTEAFF
16,many,TRBV6-6,TRBD2,TRBJ2-5,TGTGCCAGCAGCCTCGCAGCGGGGGGTATAGGGGAGACCCAGTACTTC,CASSLAAGGIGETQYF
15,many,TRBV2,NA,TRBJ2-2,TGTGCCAGCAGTGAAAGACAGGTGAACACCGGGGAGCTGTTTTTT,CASSERQVNTGELFF
17,many,TRBV12-3/TRBV12-4,TRBD2,TRBJ2-5,TGTGCCAGCTGGTCCTTTGAGCGGGGGGCAGGGGGAGAGACCCAGTACTTC,CASWSFERGAGGETQYF
15,NA,TRBV7-9,NA,TRBJ1-1,TGTGCCAGCAGCTTACTGAGGGCTGGGGACACTGAAGCTTTCTTT,CASSLLRAGDTEAFF
13,NA,TRBV29-1,NA,TRBJ2-1,TGCAGCGTTGAAGCTATGTCTTGGGATGAGCAGTTCTTC,CSVEAMSWDEQFF
13,many,TRBV7-9,NA,TRBJ2-1,TGTGCCAGCAGCCTGCGGGGCCACAATGAGCAGTTCTTC,CASSLRGHNEQFF
17,few,TRBV28,NA,TRBJ1-2,TGTGCCAGCAGTTTATGGACCGGGCAGGTTAGCTTAGATGGCTACACCTTC,CASSLWTGQVSLDGYTF
16,NA,TRBV20-1,NA,TRBJ2-1,TGCAGTGCTAGAGCTAGAAGGGGGGGGAATACCAATGAGCAGTTCTTC,CSARARRGGNTNEQFF
19,many,TRBV28,TRBD1,TRBJ2-6,TGTGCCAGCAGTTTCATTACAGGGGGAACTTCAGCTGGGGCCAACGTCCTGACTTTC,CASSFITGGTSAGANVLTF
15,many,TRBV6-1,NA,TRBJ1-5,TGTGCCAGCAGTGAGGACTACACTTTAAATCAGCCCCAGCATTTT,CASSEDYTLNQPQHF
16,NA,TRBV10-3,NA,TRBJ2-7,TGTGCCATCAGTCCCCGGGTTCACCCAAGCTCCTACGAGCAGTACTTC,CAISPRVHPSSYEQYF